This T cell receptor beta chain was observed in a study of regulatory T cells in long-lasting Graves disease. The study, taken as a whole, reports: Patients with persistent disease shared around 2,700 public clonotypes, outpacing the approximately 870 shared by new patients.

Assembly of TCR beta libraries relied on iRepertoire HTBI primers together with Arm-PCR of CDR3 regions. How the authors handled the data: Overall, samples carried roughly 60 TRBV and over 12 TRBJ segments. A single record per CDR3 protein comes from TCRdb applying MiXCR to the multiplex PCR reads. The V and J calls were determined by TCRdb, not by the authors. The sample yields 500,000 to 700,000 distinct CDR3 sequences, approximately 15% seen once. Documented time point: newly diagnosed GD, antithyroid drugs for less than 3 months. The TCR library used RNA extracted from PBMCs. Tubes containing EDTA received nine milliliters of drawn peripheral blood. There are many counts of this clonotype. Its matching antigen is unknown. The CDR3 covers 12 residues. Germline V gene data show CDR1 as MDHEN and CDR2 as SYDVKM. V was trimmed by 5 bases and J by 7 bases, leaving 11 bases between them. These data also formed part of another study, on T cells in Graves' hyperthyroidism and ophthalmopathy. From that second work: Ophthalmopathy onset followed model prediction by a median about 6.9 months.

The TCR comes from a woman aged 30 to 39 with Graves disease. This chain connects TRBV28 to TRBJ1-1, with D unresolved. Source: peripheral blood mononuclear cells (PBMCs), taken at new diagnosis, from a patient treated with antithyroid drugs. The CDR3 protein is CASSTVPNEAFF. In nucleotides, the CDR3 is TGTGCCAGCAGTACAGTCCCCAATGAAGCTTTCTTT.